The 27 T cell receptor beta chains presented below share a single source sample, sequenced in a study of blood T cell repertoires in COVID-19. The data were produced by immunoSEQ multiplex PCR, yet TCRdb's version contains in-frame clones alone and is incomplete. Among some 190,000 clones listed, more than 70% were seen once. Source material: peripheral blood. The origin of the receptors is a person aged 65-85 years with COVID-19, enrolled during active disease.

The chain links TRBV19 to TRBJ1-5; TRBD1 agrees at 8 bases. The CDR3 contains 15 residues. Germline CDR1 LNHDA, CDR2 SQIVND (reference sequence). Trimming at V came to 7 bases and at J to 1 base, leaving 6 bases not matched to a gene. The DNA of the CDR3 is TGTGCCAGTACCCCGACAGGGGTCAGCAATCAGCCCCAGCATTTT. Amino acid sequence: CASTPTGVSNQPQHF.

Comments on this clone: The sample holds other DNA sequences that translate to the same CDR3. As DNA, the CDR3 is TGTGCCAGCAGCGGGGGGACAGGGGGTAACACTGAAGCTTTCTTT. Amino acids: CASSGGTGGNTEAFF. The chain employs TRBV9 and TRBJ1-1; 11 bases are a match to TRBD1. Trimming cost V 3 bases and J 2 bases; bases outside gene matches: 3. CDR3 length equals 15 residues. Germline V gives CDR1 SGDLS, CDR2 YYNGEE. Filled out from reference TRBV9 and TRBJ1-1, the complete variable domain reads DSGVTQTPKHLITATGQRVTLRCSPRSGDLSVYWYQQSLDQGLQFLIQYYNGEERAKGNILERFSAQQFPDLHSELNLSSLELGDSALYFCASSGGTGGNTEAFFGQGTRLTVV.

The gene calls are TRBV20-1 and TRBJ1-6, with 8 bases fitting TRBD1. The CDR3 is 15 residues long. Germline assignment: CDR1 DFQATT and CDR2 SNEGSKA (reference sequence). V was clipped by 3 bases and J by 8 bases; unmatched bases: 9. The CDR3 region is CSASLSAGGYSPLHF. The CDR3 coding sequence is TGCAGTGCTAGTCTCTCCGCAGGGGGCTATTCACCCCTCCACTTT.

Only one count was recorded for this clone. The genes are TRBV3-1 (or the pseudogene TRBV3-2) and TRBJ1-3; no reliable D call. CDR1 LGHDT and CDR2 YNNKEL come from the germline V gene (reference sequence). The length of the CDR3 is 15 residues. With 4 bases removed from V and 0 bases from J, the gap between germline ends came to 10 bases. CDR3 DNA: TGTGCCAGCAGCCCAGACTCCTTCTCTGGAAACACCATATATTTT. This translates into CASSPDSFSGNTIYF.

This chain joins TRBV7-2 and TRBJ2-7; TRBD2 might be the D (6 bases). The CDR3 covers 13 residues. CDR1 and CDR2 (germline): SGHTA, FQGNSA. V was pared by 2 bases and J by 4 bases, with 9 bases between. The CDR3: CASSLTGVYEQYF. The CDR3 nucleotides read TGTGCCAGCAGCTTAACGGGGGTTTACGAGCAGTACTTC.

This clone has only one observation. The rearrangement uses TRBV6-1 and TRBJ2-3; the match to TRBD1 covers 8 bases. V lost 1 base, J lost 1 base, and 1 base stayed unmatched. From germline, CDR1 is MNHNS and CDR2 SASEGT. The CDR3 length is 15 residues. This chain's CDR3 is CASSEGRGRTDTQYF. CDR3 nucleotides: TGTGCCAGCAGTGAAGGCAGGGGGCGCACAGATACGCAGTATTTT.

The chain employs TRBV5-1 and TRBJ2-7; D is possibly TRBD1 (5 bases). From germline, CDR1 is SGHRS and CDR2 YFSETQ. CDR3 length: 14 residues. Deletions cut 0 bases from V and 5 bases from J, with 12 bases between. For the CDR3, the DNA is TGCGCCAGCAGCTTGGAGCAGGGTGTCAACGAGCAGTACTTC. It is translated as CASSLEQGVNEQYF.

The chain links TRBV11-3 to TRBJ2-5; a possible D gene is TRBD1 (5 bases). CDR3 size: 14 residues. CDR1 and CDR2 (germline): SGHNT, YENEEA. The germline V and J ends were trimmed by 2 bases and 5 bases, with 12 bases remaining between them. The CDR3 reads CASSLRQGGETQYF. In DNA form, the CDR3 reads TGTGCCAGCAGCTTACGGCAGGGTGGCGAGACCCAGTACTTC.

Only one count was recorded for this clone. CDR3 residues: CASSLATASSYNEQFF. The DNA for the CDR3 is TGTGCCAGCAGCTTGGCGACAGCAAGCTCCTACAATGAGCAGTTCTTC. The gene calls are TRBV5-4 and TRBJ2-1, with D maybe TRBD1 (5 bases). Trimming removed 0 bases from V and 0 bases from J, with 10 bases in between. CDR1 and CDR2 (germline): SGHNT, YYREEE (reference sequence). The CDR3 is 16 residues long.

Note on this clone: The same CDR3 arises from other DNA sequences in this sample as well. J is TRBJ1-5 and V is TRBV19; D is uncertain. V lost 3 bases to trimming and J lost 0 bases, with 6 bases between them. The germline V gene encodes CDR1 LNHDA and CDR2 SQIVND (reference sequence). The CDR3 sequence is 14 residues long. CDR3 in DNA: TGTGCCAGTAGTATTCTGTATAGCAATCAGCCCCAGCATTTT. Translation: CASSILYSNQPQHF.

V usage is TRBV28 and J usage is TRBJ1-5, with D perhaps TRBD1 (6 bases). Per the germline V gene, CDR1 is MDHEN and CDR2 is SYDVKM. The length of the CDR3 is 13 residues. Trimming removed 5 bases at V and 5 bases at J, with 10 bases between. This CDR3 reads CASSQQGHQPQHF. CDR3 DNA sequence: TGTGCCAGCAGTCAACAGGGTCATCAGCCCCAGCATTTT.

This CDR3 is CASSSNFGGELFF. CDR3 in DNA: TGTGCCAGCAGCTCTAATTTTGGCGGGGAGCTGTTTTTT. The chain has TRBV7-3 and TRBJ2-2; D call uncertain. Germline CDR1 and CDR2: SGHTA and FQGTGA. V lost 4 bases and J lost 7, with 10 bases in between. The CDR3 is 13 amino acids.

J is TRBJ1-4 and V is TRBV5-1; D possibly corresponds to TRBD1 (5 bases). The CDR3 totals 16 residues. V lost 4 bases to trimming and J lost 4 bases, with 17 bases between them. From germline, CDR1 is SGHRS and CDR2 YFSETQ. The CDR3 DNA follows: TGCGCCAGCAGCCTGGAGGTGGGGGGTCTTAATGAAAAACTGTTTTTT. It codes for CASSLEVGGLNEKLFF.

The gene calls are TRBV24-1 and TRBJ2-1; 9 bases match TRBD2. The ends lost 3 bases at V and 6 bases at J; junction bases unmatched: 5. Per germline, CDR1 KGHDR and CDR2 SFDVKD. The CDR3 is made up of 15 amino acids. CDR3 coding DNA: TGTGCCACCAGTGATCGAGCGGGAGGTTTCAATGAGCAGTTCTTC. Amino acid sequence: CATSDRAGGFNEQFF.

The chain links TRBV21-1 to TRBJ1-2; the table gives TRBD1 as D, unverified against the DNA. TRBV21-1 has pseudogene status. The CDR3 has 14 residues. In DNA, the CDR3 is TGTGCCAGCAGCAAAGCCGACACTCACTATGGCTACACCTTC. Residues: CASSKADTHYGYTF.

At least ten counts were recorded for this clone. The chain links TRBV5-1 to TRBJ2-3; 7 bases are a match to TRBD2. CDR1 is SGHRS, CDR2 YFSETQ, per germline. After removal of 4 bases from V and 2 bases from J, the junction contained 10 bases not matched to a gene. CDR3 length: 16 residues. CDR3 in DNA: TGCGCCAGCAGCGAGCAACTAGCGACCTCCACAGATACGCAGTATTTT. This sequence encodes CASSEQLATSTDTQYF.

The chain uses TRBV7-2 and TRBJ1-2; D unclear. V was clipped by 5 bases and J by 6 bases, with 16 bases between them. CDR1 and CDR2 (germline): SGHTA, FQGNSA. The CDR3 extends over 14 amino acids. The CDR3 loop is CASSLPSSGNGYTF. DNA for the CDR3: TGTGCCAGCAGCCTACCCAGCTCGGGGAATGGCTACACCTTC. The entire variable domain, with the rest obtained from reference TRBV7-2 and TRBJ1-2, is as follows: GAGVSQSPSNKVTEKGKDVELRCDPISGHTALYWYRQSLGQGLEFLIYFQGNSAPDKSGLPSDRFSAERTGGSVSTLTIQRTQQEDSAVYLCASSLPSSGNGYTFGSGTRLTVV.

This rearrangement joins TRBV5-5 to TRBJ1-2, with D possibly TRBD1 on 5 matching bases. Germline CDR1 and CDR2: SGHKS and YYEKEE (reference sequence). V was shortened by 3 bases and J by 4 bases, with 19 bases between the two germline ends. The CDR3 runs to 16 residues. CDR3 sequence reads: CASSSDVQVASYGYTF. CDR3 DNA: TGTGCCAGCAGCTCGGACGTACAGGTCGCCAGCTATGGCTACACCTTC.

This chain uses TRBV9 with TRBJ2-2; D is possibly TRBD1 (5 bases). V lost 1 base and J 4 bases, leaving 11 bases between the germline ends. Germline CDR1 SGDLS, CDR2 YYNGEE. The CDR3 consists of 15 residues. This CDR3 is CASSVLQEITGELFF. CDR3 nucleotide sequence: TGTGCCAGCAGCGTATTACAGGAGATCACCGGGGAGCTGTTTTTT. Supplemented by reference TRBV9 and TRBJ2-2, the full variable domain reads DSGVTQTPKHLITATGQRVTLRCSPRSGDLSVYWYQQSLDQGLQFLIQYYNGEERAKGNILERFSAQQFPDLHSELNLSSLELGDSALYFCASSVLQEITGELFFGEGSRLTVL.

The J gene is TRBJ1-2, the V gene TRBV7-9; tentative D call: TRBD1 (6 bases). The CDR3 totals 14 residues. Between the trimmed V and J ends, which lost 1 base and 3 bases, there was a span of 9 bases. Germline V lookup: CDR1 SEHNR, CDR2 FQNEAQ (reference sequence). CDR3 sequence: CASSLDQGYYGYTF. CDR3 bases: TGTGCCAGCAGCTTAGATCAGGGGTACTATGGCTACACCTTC.

This clone was counted only a few times. The chain links TRBV6-1 to TRBJ1-4, with 9 bases lining up with TRBD1. The trim removed 3 bases at V and 10 bases at J, leaving 9 bases unmatched. This CDR3 is 15 amino acids long. Germline V gives CDR1 MNHNS, CDR2 SASEGT. The CDR3 loop is CASSDGTGQRSKLFF. Written as DNA, the CDR3 is TGTGCCAGCAGTGACGGGACAGGGCAAAGGTCAAAACTGTTTTTT.

This clone showed up just a few times. V is TRBV9 and J is TRBJ2-1, with D possibly TRBD2 on 6 matching bases. From germline, CDR1 is SGDLS and CDR2 YYNGEE. The CDR3 runs to 14 residues. Trimming left V 0 bases short and J 13 bases short, with 17 bases between. In nucleotides, the CDR3 is TGTGCCAGCAGCGTAGCTTTGGGGGGACTTCACCAGTTCTTC. Translation gives CASSVALGGLHQFF.

This clone has a handful of counts. The rearrangement links TRBV30 to TRBJ2-7; no firm D call. With 2 bases removed from V and 6 bases from J, the gap between germline ends came to 17 bases. Germline CDR1 reads GTSNPN; CDR2 reads SVGIG (reference sequence). CDR3 length equals 14 residues. CDR3 sequence: CAWSYNGPIGEQYF. The CDR3 bases are TGTGCCTGGAGTTATAACGGTCCGATCGGCGAGCAGTACTTC.

The V call is TRBV7-3, the J call TRBJ1-1; D gene ambiguous. The CDR3 contains 14 residues. Germline V gene sequence: CDR1 SGHTA, CDR2 FQGTGA. The V end lost 5 bases, the J end lost 5 bases, and 15 bases lay between the germline ends. CDR3 sequence reads: CASSTQRDGTEAFF. In DNA, the CDR3 is TGTGCCAGCAGCACCCAGAGGGATGGAACTGAAGCTTTCTTT.

The chain joins TRBV20-1 to TRBJ1-5; D may be TRBD1 (5 bases). The germline V gene encodes CDR1 DFQATT and CDR2 SNEGSKA (reference sequence). V lost 3 bases to trimming and J lost 2 bases, with 8 bases between them. The CDR3 has 13 residues. In DNA form, the CDR3 reads TGCAGTGCTAGTTGGGGGGGCAATCAGCCCCAGCATTTT. Translating it yields CSASWGGNQPQHF.

The V gene is TRBV5-6, the J gene TRBJ1-4, with 9 bases matching TRBD1. The CDR3 contains 16 residues. Germline lookup yields CDR1 SGHDT and CDR2 YYEEEE. V gave up 0 bases and J gave up 8 bases; unmatched junction bases: 8. The DNA of the CDR3 is TGTGCCAGCAGCTTGGGGGGACAGGGACCAGGGGAAAAACTGTTTTTT. This translates into CASSLGGQGPGEKLFF.

This chain uses TRBV6-6 with TRBJ1-4; 7 bases align to TRBD1. The CDR3 spans 15 residues. CDR1 and CDR2 from the germline V gene are MNHNY and SVGAGI (reference sequence). V lost 6 bases, J lost 8 bases, and 12 bases stayed unmatched. CDR3: CASRSPDRAAEKLFF. The CDR3 coding sequence is TGTGCCAGCAGATCTCCCGACAGGGCGGCGGAAAAACTGTTTTTT.